These 5 T cell receptor beta chains originate from one sample sequenced in a study of T-cell memory formation after mild COVID-19. Via MiXCR, TCRdb re-called the 5' RACE reads, giving one row per CDR3 protein. The table lists 280,000 or so distinct CDR3 sequences, over 15% of them singletons. The specimen sequenced was PBMCs or a T cell subset sorted from them (not recorded which). The receptors stem from a young man who had mild COVID-19 (a few samples of this study predate the infection). Cell type and time point are not known.

J is TRBJ1-6 and V is TRBV5-6; D may be TRBD1 (5 bases). V was trimmed by 1 base and J by 7 bases, leaving 18 bases between them. Germline V gene sequence: CDR1 SGHDT, CDR2 YYEEEE. The CDR3 is 17 residues long. The CDR3 sequence: CASSLPPREAGNSPLHF. Written as DNA, the CDR3 is TGTGCCAGCAGCTTGCCGCCGCGTGAGGCAGGGAATTCACCCCTCCACTTT.

The chain links TRBV30 to TRBJ1-6; D is unclear. The CDR3 has 13 residues. V was cut by 3 bases and J by 3 bases, with 6 bases left in between. The V gene's germline CDR1 is GTSNPN and CDR2 SVGIG (reference sequence). CDR3 sequence reads: CAWSLFYNSPLHF. CDR3 in DNA: TGTGCCTGGAGCCTTTTCTATAATTCACCCCTCCACTTT.

The rearrangement links TRBV7-9 to TRBJ2-1; TRBD2 agrees at 9 bases. Unmatched junction bases numbered 5, after V lost 5 bases and J lost 3 bases. Germline CDR1 and CDR2: SEHNR and FQNEAQ (reference sequence). This CDR3 comprises 15 residues. CDR3 in amino acids: CASSMSGGLYNEQFF. For the CDR3, the DNA is TGTGCCAGCAGCATGAGCGGGGGGCTCTACAATGAGCAGTTCTTC.

A few counts support this clonotype. The chain is built from TRBV11-2 and TRBJ2-3, with 11 nucleotides matching TRBD2. Germline CDR1 is SGHAT and CDR2 is FQNNGV. The CDR3 is made up of 15 amino acids. Trimming removed 1 base from V and 6 bases from J; junction bases left unmatched: 3. In DNA form, the CDR3 reads TGTGCCAGCAGCTTAGCGGGACTAGCGGCCGATACGCAGTATTTT. This translates into CASSLAGLAADTQYF.

The chain uses TRBV7-2 and TRBJ2-7; 12 nucleotides match TRBD2. The germline V gene has CDR1 SGHTA and CDR2 FQGNSA. The CDR3 extends over 16 amino acids. With V trimmed by 1 base and J by 3 bases, 4 bases remained unmatched. CDR3: CASSLGLAGALYEQYF. DNA for the CDR3: TGTGCCAGCAGCTTAGGACTAGCGGGGGCCCTCTACGAGCAGTACTTC.